These T cell receptor beta chains were read from a single sample in a study of blood T cells in healthy people across ages. Each CDR3 protein is one row after TCRdb ran MiXCR on the 5' RACE reads. The data contain approximately 1.5 million distinct CDR3 sequences, roughly 30% of them singletons. Source material: blood. These receptors originate from a woman in her 30s in good health. CDR3s include the opening cysteine and the closing phenylalanine or tryptophan. The order of the fields is J gene, clone size, V gene, D gene, CDR3 protein, CDR3 DNA. The D gene is left open where the match is weak. Size is omitted from some rows. Given values are once, few, many or a class for expanded clones.

TRBJ1-4 few TRBV15 TRBD1 CATSRDGTGANEKLFF TGTGCCACCAGCAGAGATGGGACAGGGGCTAATGAAAAACTGTTTTTT
TRBJ1-5 - TRBV4-2 - CASSRGRTGIPQHF TGTGCCAGCAGCCGGGGACGGACCGGGATCCCCCAGCATTTT
TRBJ1-2 - TRBV29-1 - CSVASGWDGYTF TGCAGCGTTGCGTCGGGGTGGGATGGCTACACCTTC
TRBJ2-3 - TRBV5-6 TRBD1 CANSRDRADTQYF TGTGCCAACAGCCGCGACAGGGCGGATACGCAGTATTTT
TRBJ2-3 - TRBV6-1 TRBD2 CASSETSGGASDTQYF TGTGCCAGCAGTGAAACTAGCGGGGGGGCTTCAGATACGCAGTATTTT
TRBJ2-6 - TRBV3-1 - CASSQQAGHSEANVLTF TGTGCCAGCAGCCAACAGGCGGGCCACTCTGAGGCCAACGTCCTGACTTTC
TRBJ2-7 few TRBV6-2/TRBV6-3 - CASSYPVTESSYEQYF TGTGCCAGCAGTTACCCGGTGACAGAAAGCTCCTACGAGCAGTACTTC
TRBJ2-3 - TRBV7-3 - CASSPRYSDTQYF TGTGCCAGCAGCCCCCGGTACTCAGATACGCAGTATTTT
TRBJ1-1 few TRBV7-9 - CASSHTTNTEAFF TGTGCCAGCAGCCACACGACCAACACTGAAGCTTTCTTT
TRBJ2-5 - TRBV5-6 - CASSFTGTIQETQYF TGTGCCAGCAGCTTCACAGGGACCATCCAAGAGACCCAGTACTTC
TRBJ2-5 - TRBV20-1 - CSARPAGTPSLGQYF TGCAGTGCTCGACCCGCCGGGACACCCTCCTTAGGCCAGTACTTC
TRBJ1-2 few TRBV27 - CASSLQVFGGCTF TGTGCCAGCAGTTTACAGGTTTTCGGGGGCTGCACCTTC
TRBJ2-2 - TRBV9 - CASSVRASPGELFF TGTGCCAGCAGCGTACGCGCTAGCCCCGGGGAGCTGTTTTTT
TRBJ1-1 few TRBV27 - CASSLSYQGNTEAFF TGTGCCAGCAGTTTATCGTACCAGGGGAACACTGAAGCTTTCTTT
TRBJ2-3 - TRBV13 - CASSLLFSVGSDTQYF TGTGCCAGCAGCCTCCTATTCTCCGTGGGGTCAGATACGCAGTATTTT
TRBJ1-2 - TRBV20-1 - CSARDQVQVPVGGGYTF TGCAGTGCTAGAGATCAGGTCCAGGTTCCCGTCGGCGGTGGCTACACCTTC
TRBJ1-1 few TRBV20-1 - CSASALGGALNTEAFF TGCAGTGCTAGTGCCCTGGGGGGGGCGCTTAACACTGAAGCTTTCTTT
TRBJ1-3 few TRBV20-1 TRBD1 CSARDGRGTGNTIYF TGCAGTGCTAGAGACGGCAGGGGGACTGGAAACACCATATATTTT
TRBJ2-3 - TRBV5-1 - CASRITVNAADTQYF TGCGCCAGCAGGATAACAGTTAATGCCGCAGATACGCAGTATTTT
TRBJ2-3 few TRBV28 - CASSFLWGKDDTQYF TGTGCCAGCAGTTTTTTATGGGGGAAGGATGATACGCAGTATTTT
TRBJ2-1 many TRBV29-1 TRBD2 CSVAKREMVNEQFF TGCAGCGTTGCAAAGCGGGAGATGGTCAATGAGCAGTTCTTC
TRBJ2-3 - TRBV7-3 TRBD2 CASSHTGGGRDTQYF TGTGCCAGCAGCCACACGGGGGGAGGAAGAGATACGCAGTATTTT
TRBJ2-7 - TRBV20-1 - CSAYRTTISSYEQYF TGCAGTGCCTACCGTACAACTATTAGCTCCTACGAGCAGTACTTC
TRBJ2-5 many TRBV6-6 - CASRDVGETQYF TGTGCCAGCAGGGACGTGGGAGAGACCCAGTACTTC
TRBJ2-5 few TRBV20-1 - CSASWGQETQYF TGCAGTGCTAGTTGGGGCCAAGAGACCCAGTACTTC
TRBJ1-2 - TRBV5-1 - CANSLSSTGGHGYTF TGCGCCAACAGCCTTTCCTCAACGGGGGGCCATGGCTACACCTTC
TRBJ2-1 few TRBV14 TRBD2 CASSQPRVPRKGLAGTYNEQFF TGTGCCAGCAGCCAACCCCGGGTCCCCCGAAAGGGACTAGCGGGGACCTACAATGAGCAGTTCTTC
TRBJ2-5 few TRBV15 - CATSRDQRQTQYF TGTGCCACCAGCAGAGATCAGAGGCAGACCCAGTACTTC
TRBJ2-7 - TRBV3-1 - CASSQAQLVGAPNEQYF TGTGCCAGCAGCCAAGCCCAACTAGTGGGGGCACCAAACGAGCAGTACTTC
TRBJ2-5 many TRBV27 - CASSLGSWGQETQYF TGTGCCAGCAGTTTAGGATCCTGGGGACAAGAGACCCAGTACTTC
TRBJ1-5 - TRBV6-1 - CASIRNSNQPQHF TGTGCCAGCATCCGTAATAGCAATCAGCCCCAGCATTTT
TRBJ2-7 many TRBV28 - CASSSVTYEQYF TGTGCCAGCAGTTCCGTCACCTACGAGCAGTACTTC
TRBJ1-4 - TRBV28 - CASSFYRGATNEKLFF TGTGCCAGCAGTTTCTATCGGGGGGCAACTAATGAAAAACTGTTTTTT
TRBJ2-7 - TRBV3-1 TRBD2 CASINSGRDPYEQYF TGTGCCAGCATTAATAGCGGGAGGGACCCCTACGAGCAGTACTTC